This record covers a single T cell receptor beta chain. The sample contains more than one DNA sequence encoding this CDR3. Trimming removed 4 bases at V and 0 bases at J, with 7 bases between. Germline V gives CDR1 SGHAT, CDR2 FQNNGV. The CDR3 runs to 14 residues. Naive CD8 isolation took CD45RO-negative cells positively selected for CCR7 and excluded terminally differentiated effector memory CD45RA+ cells. Per sorted-subset replicate PCR, input was around 200 ng DNA, representing about 30,000 T cell genomes. The data were produced by immunoSEQ multiplex PCR, yet TCRdb's version contains in-frame clones alone and is incomplete. Counted here are about 2 million clones, about 95% occurring once; the ten biggest clones make up around 1.1%. This entry belongs to a study of shared clonotypes between healthy human individuals. Study-wide background: Each donor's CD4 naive and CD4 memory cells filled three plates apiece, CD8 naive two, and CD8 memory one.

This chain links TRBV11-2 with TRBJ2-1; no reliable D call. The sequencing input was naive CD8+ T cells sorted from blood. The sequence came from a man aged 18 to 30 in good health. Here the CDR3 reads CASSSQSSYNEQFF. CDR3 nucleotides: TGTGCCAGCAGCTCACAGAGCTCCTACAATGAGCAGTTCTTC.